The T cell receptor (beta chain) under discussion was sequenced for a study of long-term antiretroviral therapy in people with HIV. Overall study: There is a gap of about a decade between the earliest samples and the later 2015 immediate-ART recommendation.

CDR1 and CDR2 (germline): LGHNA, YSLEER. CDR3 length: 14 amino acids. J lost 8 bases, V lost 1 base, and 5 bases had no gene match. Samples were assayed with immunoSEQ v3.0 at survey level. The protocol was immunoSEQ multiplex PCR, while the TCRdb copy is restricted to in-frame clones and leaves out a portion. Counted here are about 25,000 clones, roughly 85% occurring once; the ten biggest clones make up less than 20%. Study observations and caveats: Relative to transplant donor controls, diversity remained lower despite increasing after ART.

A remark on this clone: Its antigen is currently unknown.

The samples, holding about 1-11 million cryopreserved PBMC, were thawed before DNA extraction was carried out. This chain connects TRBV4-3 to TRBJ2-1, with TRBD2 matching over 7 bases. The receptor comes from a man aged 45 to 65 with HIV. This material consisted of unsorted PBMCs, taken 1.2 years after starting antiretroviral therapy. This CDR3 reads CASSQAGGDDEQFF. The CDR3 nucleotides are TGCGCCAGCAGCCAAGCGGGGGGAGACGATGAGCAGTTCTTC.